The clone carrying this T cell receptor beta chain was counted ten times or more. The read stops 3 residues short of the end of the CDR3; the missing end is completed from the germline J gene. This sample is drawn from a study of T cell clonality in common variable immunodeficiency. TCRdb's table, derived via immunoSEQ multiplex PCR, lists solely in-frame clones and lacks some. The sample shows about 52,000 clones, none of them appearing just once. Germline trimming cut 4 bases from V and 4 bases from J; bases unmatched to any gene: 8. Germline assignment: CDR1 SGHRS and CDR2 YFSETQ. The CDR3 runs to 16 residues.

The source of this sequence is a person aged 18-69 years in good health. The sequencing input was peripheral blood mononuclear cells. The chain combines TRBV5-1 with TRBJ1-3; 10 nucleotides agree with TRBD1. The CDR3: CASSGATGGYGNTIYF. CDR3 DNA (partial): TGCGCCAGCAGCGGAGCGACAGGGGGCTACGGAAACACC. The whole variable domain, filled in from reference TRBV5-1 and TRBJ1-3, reads KAGVTQTPRYLIKTRGQQVTLSCSPISGHRSVSWYQQTPGQGLQFLFEYFSETQRNKGNFPGRFSGRQFSNSRSEMNVSTLELGDSALYLCASSGATGGYGNTIYFGEGSWLTVV.